This T cell receptor beta chain appears in the sequencing data of a study of spatial heterogeneity in lung cancer. The wider study: Those follow-up PBMC samples that were available underwent sequencing, at a median interval of approximately two years following resection.

Time point denoted: blood at routine non-recurrence follow-up after resection. Whole RNA, isolated from tumor, nontumor lung or frozen PBMC, was sequenced without prior sorting. TCRdb re-called the 5' RACE reads with MiXCR, one entry per CDR3 protein. This sample has some 120,000 distinct CDR3 sequences, with 12% found just once. This clonotype occurred many times. The sequenced sample was PBMCs, obtained at follow-up. The TCR comes from a male donor with early-stage non-small cell lung cancer.

CDR3 loop: CASSLIYLISGANVLTF. DNA of the CDR3: TGTGCCAGCAGCTTAATTTATCTGATCTCTGGGGCCAACGTCCTGACTTTC. The chain couples TRBV7-2 to TRBJ2-6; unclear D gene. The CDR3 contains 17 residues. Trimming shortened V by 2 bases and J by 0 bases, and 11 bases separated the two germline ends. Germline CDR1 reads SGHTA; CDR2 reads FQGNSA.